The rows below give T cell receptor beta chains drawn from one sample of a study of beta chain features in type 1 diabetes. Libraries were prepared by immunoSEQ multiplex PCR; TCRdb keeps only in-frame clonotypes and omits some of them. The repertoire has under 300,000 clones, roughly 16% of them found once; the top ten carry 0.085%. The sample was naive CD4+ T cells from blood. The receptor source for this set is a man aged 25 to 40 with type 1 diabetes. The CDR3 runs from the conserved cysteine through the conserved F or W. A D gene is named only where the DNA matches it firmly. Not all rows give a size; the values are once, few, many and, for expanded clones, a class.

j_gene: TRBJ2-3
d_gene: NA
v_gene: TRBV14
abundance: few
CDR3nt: TGTGCCAGCAGCCAGCAAAAAAGAGATACGCAGTATTTT
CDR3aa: CASSQQKRDTQYF

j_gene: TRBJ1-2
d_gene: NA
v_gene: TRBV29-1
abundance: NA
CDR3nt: TGCAGTATGACACCCCACCTAGCTAACTATGGCTACACCTTC
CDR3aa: CSMTPHLANYGYTF

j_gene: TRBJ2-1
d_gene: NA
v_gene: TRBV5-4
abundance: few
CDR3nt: TGTGCCAGCAGCATCTCCTACAATGAGCAGTTCTTC
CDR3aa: CASSISYNEQFF

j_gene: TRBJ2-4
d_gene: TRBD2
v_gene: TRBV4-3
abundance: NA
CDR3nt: TGCGCCAGCAGCCAAGAGGAGGCGGGAGGGGCCAAAAACATTCAGTACTTC
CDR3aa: CASSQEEAGGAKNIQYF

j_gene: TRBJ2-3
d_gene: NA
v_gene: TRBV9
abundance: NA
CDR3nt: TGTGCCAGCAGCGTAGTGGCAGATACGCAGTATTTT
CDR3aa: CASSVVADTQYF

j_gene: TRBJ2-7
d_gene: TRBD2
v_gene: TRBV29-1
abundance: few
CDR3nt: TGCAGCGTGAAGGGACTAGCGTCCTCCTACGAGCAGTACTTC
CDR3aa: CSVKGLASSYEQYF

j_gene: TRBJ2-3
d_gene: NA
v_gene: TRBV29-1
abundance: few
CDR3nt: TGCAGCGCCCCCGTCGTGGGGCGGACCACAGATACGCAGTATTTT
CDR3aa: CSAPVVGRTTDTQYF

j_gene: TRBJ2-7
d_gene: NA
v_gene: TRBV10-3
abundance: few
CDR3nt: TGTGCCATCAGTACAGGACAGAACTACGAGCAGTACTTC
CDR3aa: CAISTGQNYEQYF

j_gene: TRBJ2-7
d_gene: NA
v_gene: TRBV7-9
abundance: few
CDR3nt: TGTGCCAGCAGCTTAGCCGGGGGCGCGTACGAGCAGTACTTC
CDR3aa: CASSLAGGAYEQYF

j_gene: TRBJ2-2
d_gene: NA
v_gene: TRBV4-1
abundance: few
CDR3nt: TGCGCCAGCAGCCAAGGTGCATCCGGGGAGCTGTTTTTT
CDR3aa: CASSQGASGELFF

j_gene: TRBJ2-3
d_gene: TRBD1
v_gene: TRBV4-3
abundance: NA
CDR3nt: TGCGCCAGCAGCCAAGATCAGGGGGTGGGGGCAGATACGCAGTATTTT
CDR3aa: CASSQDQGVGADTQYF

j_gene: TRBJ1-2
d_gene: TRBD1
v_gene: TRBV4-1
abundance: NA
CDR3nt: TGCGCCAGCAGCCAAGAACCGGGACAGGGTATGGGCTACACCTTC
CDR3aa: CASSQEPGQGMGYTF

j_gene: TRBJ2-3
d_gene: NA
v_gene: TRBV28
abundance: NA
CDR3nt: TGTGCCAGCACCAAGTTAGATCCGGTGCCAGATACGCAGTATTTT
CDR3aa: CASTKLDPVPDTQYF

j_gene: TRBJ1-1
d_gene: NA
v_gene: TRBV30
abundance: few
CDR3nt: TGTGCCTGGGGAACCAGGGAATTCACTGAAGCTTTCTTT
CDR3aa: CAWGTREFTEAFF

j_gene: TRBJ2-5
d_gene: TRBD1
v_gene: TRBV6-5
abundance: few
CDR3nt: TGTGCCAGCAGTTACGTGGGCAGGGGGTTTCGAGAGACCCAGTACTTC
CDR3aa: CASSYVGRGFRETQYF

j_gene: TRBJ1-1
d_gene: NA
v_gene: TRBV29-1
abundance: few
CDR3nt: TGCAGCGTTGAACCCTGGCTGAACACTGAAGCTTTCTTT
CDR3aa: CSVEPWLNTEAFF

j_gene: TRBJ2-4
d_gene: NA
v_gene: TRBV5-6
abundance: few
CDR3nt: TGTGCCAGCAGCTTGGCAGGGGCCAAAAACATTCAGTACTTC
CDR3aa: CASSLAGAKNIQYF

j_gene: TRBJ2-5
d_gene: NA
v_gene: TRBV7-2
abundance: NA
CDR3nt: TGTGCCAGCAGCTCACTAGTTCCAGAGACCCAGTACTTC
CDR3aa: CASSSLVPETQYF

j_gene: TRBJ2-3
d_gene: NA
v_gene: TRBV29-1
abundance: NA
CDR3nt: TGCAGCGTTGAGGCCCTCACCACAGATACGCAGTATTTT
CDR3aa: CSVEALTTDTQYF

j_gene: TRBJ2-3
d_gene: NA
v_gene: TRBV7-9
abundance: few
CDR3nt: TGTGCCAGCAGCTTGCGACTCGGGACTTTCACCACAGATACGCAGTATTTT
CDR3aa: CASSLRLGTFTTDTQYF

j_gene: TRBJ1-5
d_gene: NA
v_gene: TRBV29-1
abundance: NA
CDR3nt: TGCAGCGTTTCCGGGACAAGCGGTCAGCCCCAGCATTTT
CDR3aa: CSVSGTSGQPQHF

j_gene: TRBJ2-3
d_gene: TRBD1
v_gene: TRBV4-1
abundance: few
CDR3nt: TGCGCCAGCAGCCAACCCGGGACAGGGGGCTTGGATACGCAGTATTTT
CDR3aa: CASSQPGTGGLDTQYF

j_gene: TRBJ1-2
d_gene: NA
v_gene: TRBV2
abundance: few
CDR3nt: TGTGCCAGCAGTGAAGGGCAGTGGGGCTACACCTTC
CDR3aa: CASSEGQWGYTF

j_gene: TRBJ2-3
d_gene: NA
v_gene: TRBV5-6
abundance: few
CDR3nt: TGTGCCAGCAGCTTGGAGGGGAGAGGCACAGATACGCAGTATTTT
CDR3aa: CASSLEGRGTDTQYF

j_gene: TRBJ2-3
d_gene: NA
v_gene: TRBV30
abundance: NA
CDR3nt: TGTGCCGGGAGACTCCCCGGTACGCAGTATTTT
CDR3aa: CAGRLPGTQYF

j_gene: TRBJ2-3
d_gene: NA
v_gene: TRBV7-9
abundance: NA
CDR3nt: TGTGCCAGCAGCTTAGACCTTCAGAGGATGGGCACAGATACGCAGTATTTT
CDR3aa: CASSLDLQRMGTDTQYF

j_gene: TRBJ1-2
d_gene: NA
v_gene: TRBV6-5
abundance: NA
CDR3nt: TGTGCCAGCAGCCCACTGGGGGTATCTTCAAATGGCTACACCTTC
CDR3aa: CASSPLGVSSNGYTF

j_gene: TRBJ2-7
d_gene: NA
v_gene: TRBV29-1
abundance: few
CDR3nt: TGCAGCGGTCTACTAGCTGCAACCTACGAGCAGTACTTC
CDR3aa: CSGLLAATYEQYF

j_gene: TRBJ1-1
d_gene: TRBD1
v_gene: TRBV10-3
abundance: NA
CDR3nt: TGTGCCATCGGACAGGGGCCTGCTGAAGCTTTCTTT
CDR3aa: CAIGQGPAEAFF

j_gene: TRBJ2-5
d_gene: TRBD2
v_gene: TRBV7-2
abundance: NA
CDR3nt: TGTGCCAGCAGCTTAGGGCAGGGAGGGCTCGAGACCCAGTACTTC
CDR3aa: CASSLGQGGLETQYF

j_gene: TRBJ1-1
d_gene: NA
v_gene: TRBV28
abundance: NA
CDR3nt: TGTGCCAGCAGCCTTCGGGGCGTAAACACTGAAGCTTTCTTT
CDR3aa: CASSLRGVNTEAFF

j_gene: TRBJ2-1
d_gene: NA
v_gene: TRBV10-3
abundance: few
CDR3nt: TGTGCCATCAGCGACTTTAATGAGCAGTTCTTC
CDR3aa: CAISDFNEQFF

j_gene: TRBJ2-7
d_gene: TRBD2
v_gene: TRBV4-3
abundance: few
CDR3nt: TGCGCCAGCAGCCGGGCCGGGACTAGCGGAAGCTACGAGCAGTACTTC
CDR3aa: CASSRAGTSGSYEQYF

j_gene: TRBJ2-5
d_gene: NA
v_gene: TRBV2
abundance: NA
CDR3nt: TGTGCCAGCAGCGGCGGAGGGCTCCCTCGGGAGACCCAGTACTTC
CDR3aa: CASSGGGLPRETQYF

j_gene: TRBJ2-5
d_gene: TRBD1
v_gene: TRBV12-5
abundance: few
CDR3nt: TGTGCTAGTGGTTCAGGACAGGTCTGGGAGACCCAGTACTTC
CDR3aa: CASGSGQVWETQYF

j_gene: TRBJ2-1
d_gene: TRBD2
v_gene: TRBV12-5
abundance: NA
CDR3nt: TGTGCTAGTGGGCCGGGACTAGCTGTTACCTACAATGAGCAGTTCTTC
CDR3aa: CASGPGLAVTYNEQFF

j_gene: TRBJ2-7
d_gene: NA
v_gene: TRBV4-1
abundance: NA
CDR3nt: TGCGCCAGCAGCCAAGTTAAAGGGAAGGCCCCCGGCTACGAGCAGTACTTC
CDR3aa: CASSQVKGKAPGYEQYF

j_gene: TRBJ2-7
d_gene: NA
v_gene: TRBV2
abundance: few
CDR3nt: TGTGCCAGCAGTGCGGTCGAGCAGTACTTC
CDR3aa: CASSAVEQYF

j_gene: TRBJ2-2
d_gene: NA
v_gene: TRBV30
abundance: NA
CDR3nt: TGTGCCTGGACCTACACAGCCGGGGAGCTGTTTTTT
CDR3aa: CAWTYTAGELFF

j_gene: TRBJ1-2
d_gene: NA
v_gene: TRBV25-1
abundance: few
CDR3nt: TGTGCCAGCAGTGCCTCCTATCGGGGCAACTATGGCTACACCTTC
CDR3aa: CASSASYRGNYGYTF

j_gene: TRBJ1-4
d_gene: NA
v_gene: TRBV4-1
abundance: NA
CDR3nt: TGCGCCAGCAGCCAAGATTCCAGCCCGGGTCGCGAAAAACTGTTTTTT
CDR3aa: CASSQDSSPGREKLFF

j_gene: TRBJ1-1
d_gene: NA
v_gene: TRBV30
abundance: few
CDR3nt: TGTGCCTGGATAAAAAACACTGAAGCTTTCTTT
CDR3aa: CAWIKNTEAFF

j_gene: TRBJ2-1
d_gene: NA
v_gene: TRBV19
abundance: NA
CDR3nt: TGTGCCAGTAGTATTGAGGGGTACAATGAGCAGTTCTTC
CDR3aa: CASSIEGYNEQFF

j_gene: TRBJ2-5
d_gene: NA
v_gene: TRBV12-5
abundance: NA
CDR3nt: TGTGCTAGTGGGCAGGCAGGGGAAGAGACCCAGTACTTC
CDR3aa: CASGQAGEETQYF

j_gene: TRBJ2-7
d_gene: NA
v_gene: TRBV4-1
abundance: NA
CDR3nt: TGCGCCAGCAGCCAAGATTTCAGGGAACGATCCTACGAGCAGTACTTC
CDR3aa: CASSQDFRERSYEQYF

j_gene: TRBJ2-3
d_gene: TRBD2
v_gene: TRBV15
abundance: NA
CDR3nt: TGTGCCACCAGCAGAGTAGCGGGAGTTACAGATACGCAGTATTTT
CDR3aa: CATSRVAGVTDTQYF

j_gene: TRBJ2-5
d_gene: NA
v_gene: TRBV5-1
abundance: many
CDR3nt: TGCGCCAGCAGCTTACAAGAGACCCAGTACTTC
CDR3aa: CASSLQETQYF

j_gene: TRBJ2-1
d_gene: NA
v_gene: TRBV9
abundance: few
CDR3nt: TGTGCCAGCAGCGTAGGTGGGGGGCCGAATGAGCAGTTCTTC
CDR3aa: CASSVGGGPNEQFF

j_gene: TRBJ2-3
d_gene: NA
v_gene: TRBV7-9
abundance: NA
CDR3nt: TGTGCCAGCACCCTGACCCGTGGGGATACGCAGTATTTT
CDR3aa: CASTLTRGDTQYF

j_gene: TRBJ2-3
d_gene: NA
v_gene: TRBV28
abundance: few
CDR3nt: TGTGCCAGCAGAGAAACAGATACGCAGTATTTT
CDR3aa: CASRETDTQYF